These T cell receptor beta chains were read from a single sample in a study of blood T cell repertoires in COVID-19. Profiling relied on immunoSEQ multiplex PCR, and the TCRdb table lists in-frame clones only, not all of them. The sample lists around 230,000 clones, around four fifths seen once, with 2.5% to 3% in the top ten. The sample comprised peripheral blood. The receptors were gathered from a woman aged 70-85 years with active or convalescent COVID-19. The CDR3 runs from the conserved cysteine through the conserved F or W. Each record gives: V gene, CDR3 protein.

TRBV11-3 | CASSPGQGISNTEAFF
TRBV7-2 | CASSLKRQGSSYNSPLHF
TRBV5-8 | CASRARGGLDYEQYF
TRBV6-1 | CASSDLSGNTIYF
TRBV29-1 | CSVEAQGEYTDTQYF
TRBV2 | CASSVGTGRTEQFF
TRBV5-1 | CASSTELAGGTNEQFF
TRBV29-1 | CSVTGVGSDYGYTF
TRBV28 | CASSRTAYYQPQHF
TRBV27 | CASSLGLFYEQYF
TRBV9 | CASSPQGLAGVEEQFF
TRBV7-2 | CASSLGYGGNYEQYF
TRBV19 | CASSIDAGRYEQYF
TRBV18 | CASSPGSLPLHF
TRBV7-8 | CASSQEGGNQPQHF
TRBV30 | CAWSLASGNTIYF
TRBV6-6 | CASSPAEGDSTDTQYF
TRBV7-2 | CASSSVANRADTQYF
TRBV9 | CASSVEDRVVWGYTF
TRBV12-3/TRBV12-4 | CASSPDRGRGQFF
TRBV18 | CASSPTGVNQPQHF
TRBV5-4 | CASSPRSLMDRASYEQYF
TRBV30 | CAWKGQGIEQFF
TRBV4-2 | CASSRPGGNQPQHF
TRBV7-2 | CASNPDRLAYGYTF
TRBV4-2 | CASSQEGQTRANTGELFF
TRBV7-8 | CASSSGGDGVYTF
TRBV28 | CASSVQINYGYTF
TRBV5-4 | CASSSGTGGIHAGNTIYF
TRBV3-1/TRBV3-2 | CASSQLQGISPLHF
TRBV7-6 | CASSLPGPPYEQYF
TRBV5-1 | CASSAGTAPTYNEQFF
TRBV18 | CASSPGQVFSGNTIYF
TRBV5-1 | CASSFTGDDGTQYF
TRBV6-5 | CASSYSGISYEQYF
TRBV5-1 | CASSLYWDRGDYGYTF
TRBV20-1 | CSASSGLTNYGYTF
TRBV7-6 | CASSLGSQGNSPLHF
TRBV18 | CASSRVGVDQETQYF
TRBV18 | CASSPPWQGGEAFF
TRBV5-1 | CASSLAGFNEKLFF
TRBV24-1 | CAIGGSGTELSSTDTQYF
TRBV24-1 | CATSDPGTGDDGYTF
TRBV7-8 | CASSPLAPTIYNEQFF
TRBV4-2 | CASSQEGGNQPQHF
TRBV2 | CASSELGGTVDTQYF
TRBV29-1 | CSVRSGSGASEQFF
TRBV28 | CASSFPSSGAGGAKNIQYF
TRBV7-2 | CASSFGGGETQYF
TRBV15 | CATSRDYRWNQPQHF